This is a list of T cell receptor beta chains from one sample in a study of CD8 T cells in ankylosing spondylitis. TCRdb re-derived calls from the 5' RACE reads in MiXCR, one entry per CDR3 protein. The sample has over 130,000 distinct CDR3 sequences, about 42% seen once. Sequenced sample: synovial fluid, either unsorted or a sorted T cell fraction (not recorded which). The receptor source for this set is a male donor with ankylosing spondylitis. CDR3s include the opening cysteine and the closing phenylalanine or tryptophan. D genes are given only for firm matches. Only some rows state a clone size, as once, few, many or a class for expanded clones.

D: NA; V: TRBV20-1; J: TRBJ2-2; size: few; CDR3: CSARSSDTGELFF; DNA: TGCAGTGCTAGGTCCAGCGACACCGGGGAGCTGTTTTTT
D: NA; V: TRBV11-2; J: TRBJ2-7; size: NA; CDR3: CASSLDGGDEQYF; DNA: TGTGCCAGCAGCTTAGACGGGGGCGACGAGCAGTACTTC
D: NA; V: TRBV6-7; J: TRBJ1-2; size: few; CDR3: CASSYVSYGYTF; DNA: TGTGCCAGCAGTTACGTGTCCTATGGCTACACCTTC
D: NA; V: TRBV11-2; J: TRBJ1-2; size: few; CDR3: CASSFGLIYF; DNA: TGTGCCAGCAGCTTTGGCCTAATCTACTTC
D: TRBD1; V: TRBV7-9; J: TRBJ1-4; size: NA; CDR3: CAGRDREYEKLFF; DNA: TGTGCCGGACGGGACAGGGAATATGAAAAACTGTTTTTT
D: NA; V: TRBV7-9; J: TRBJ1-3; size: NA; CDR3: CASSLGTEGGNTIYF; DNA: TGTGCCAGCAGCTTAGGGACAGAGGGAGGAAACACCATATATTTT
D: NA; V: TRBV9; J: TRBJ2-5; size: many; CDR3: CASSGGGQARETQYF; DNA: TGTGCCAGCAGCGGAGGTGGGCAGGCCCGAGAGACCCAGTACTTC
D: NA; V: TRBV7-9; J: TRBJ2-5; size: many; CDR3: CASSSPASIRETQYF; DNA: TGTGCCAGCAGCTCCCCCGCTAGCATCCGGGAGACCCAGTACTTC
D: TRBD2; V: TRBV12-3/TRBV12-4; J: TRBJ2-3; size: NA; CDR3: CASSLTSGGGNTQYF; DNA: TGTGCCAGCAGTTTAACTAGCGGGGGGGGAAATACGCAGTATTTT
D: NA; V: TRBV5-1; J: TRBJ2-7; size: NA; CDR3: CASSSTDSYEQYF; DNA: TGCGCCAGCAGTTCGACAGACTCCTACGAGCAGTACTTC
D: NA; V: TRBV12-3/TRBV12-4; J: TRBJ1-6; size: NA; CDR3: CASSDGRANSPLHF; DNA: TGTGCCAGCAGTGACGGACGTGCGAATTCACCCCTCCACTTT
D: NA; V: TRBV7-9; J: TRBJ1-2; size: NA; CDR3: CASSNYQGYWDYGYTF; DNA: TGTGCCAGCAGCAACTACCAGGGATATTGGGACTATGGCTACACCTTC
D: NA; V: TRBV11-3; J: TRBJ2-1; size: many; CDR3: CASSLGARWGEQFF; DNA: TGTGCCAGCAGCTTAGGGGCACGGTGGGGTGAGCAGTTCTTC
D: TRBD1; V: TRBV12-3/TRBV12-4; J: TRBJ1-1; size: NA; CDR3: CASSSGTGGVTEAFF; DNA: TGTGCCAGCTCCTCGGGGACAGGGGGCGTCACTGAAGCTTTCTTT
D: NA; V: TRBV5-1; J: TRBJ1-3; size: NA; CDR3: CASSLQGRASGNTIYF; DNA: TGCGCCAGCAGCTTGCAGGGTAGGGCCTCTGGAAACACCATATATTTT
D: NA; V: TRBV12-3/TRBV12-4; J: TRBJ1-1; size: few; CDR3: CASSSYRDRKAFF; DNA: TGTGCCAGCAGTTCCTACAGGGATCGGAAAGCTTTCTTT
D: NA; V: TRBV4-1; J: TRBJ1-2; size: NA; CDR3: CASSPPPTVGYGYDGYTF; DNA: TGCGCCAGCAGCCCTCCCCCGACAGTGGGGTATGGCTACGATGGCTACACCTTC
D: TRBD2; V: TRBV12-3/TRBV12-4; J: TRBJ2-5; size: NA; CDR3: CASSPGTREETQYF; DNA: TGTGCCAGCAGCCCCGGGACTAGGGAAGAGACCCAGTACTTC
D: TRBD1; V: TRBV12-3/TRBV12-4; J: TRBJ2-2; size: many; CDR3: CASRHRDSNTGELFF; DNA: TGTGCCAGCAGACACCGGGACAGTAACACCGGGGAGCTGTTTTTT
D: TRBD1; V: TRBV20-1; J: TRBJ2-1; size: few; CDR3: CSAAPGQVGNEQFF; DNA: TGCAGTGCTGCCCCGGGACAGGTGGGGAATGAGCAGTTCTTC
D: NA; V: TRBV5-1; J: TRBJ1-1; size: NA; CDR3: CASSDPDLTYPTNTEAFF; DNA: TGCGCCAGCAGCGATCCGGACCTCACCTACCCCACGAACACTGAAGCTTTCTTT
D: NA; V: TRBV12-3/TRBV12-4; J: TRBJ2-2; size: few; CDR3: CASSFVGGLNTGELFF; DNA: TGTGCCAGCAGTTTTGTGGGGGGACTGAACACCGGGGAGCTGTTTTTT
D: TRBD1; V: TRBV7-9; J: TRBJ2-7; size: NA; CDR3: CASSLWGPTGGYEQYF; DNA: TGTGCCAGCAGCTTATGGGGCCCGACAGGGGGCTACGAGCAGTACTTC
D: NA; V: TRBV12-3/TRBV12-4; J: TRBJ1-4; size: NA; CDR3: CASSLTARNEKLFF; DNA: TGTGCCAGCAGTTTGACAGCTCGTAATGAAAAACTGTTTTTT
D: TRBD2; V: TRBV20-1; J: TRBJ2-7; size: NA; CDR3: CSARSAGLAGEGYEQYF; DNA: TGCAGTGCTAGATCGGCCGGACTAGCGGGAGAAGGCTACGAGCAGTACTTC
D: TRBD1; V: TRBV11-2; J: TRBJ2-2; size: NA; CDR3: CASSLDHHGTGKMGTGELFF; DNA: TGTGCCAGCAGCTTAGACCACCACGGGACAGGGAAAATGGGCACCGGGGAGCTGTTTTTT
D: NA; V: TRBV7-2; J: TRBJ2-7; size: NA; CDR3: CASSLVGAGFYEQYF; DNA: TGTGCCAGCAGCTTAGTGGGGGCAGGCTTTTACGAGCAGTACTTC
D: TRBD1; V: TRBV12-3/TRBV12-4; J: TRBJ2-1; size: few; CDR3: CASSYGTAGEQFF; DNA: TGTGCCAGCAGTTACGGGACAGCAGGTGAGCAGTTCTTC
D: NA; V: TRBV12-3/TRBV12-4; J: TRBJ1-2; size: NA; CDR3: CASSLMWGSLFYGYTF; DNA: TGTGCCAGCAGTTTAATGTGGGGGTCGCTTTTCTATGGCTACACCTTC
D: NA; V: TRBV6-2/TRBV6-3; J: TRBJ2-2; size: few; CDR3: CASSYSPLDTAWGELFF; DNA: TGTGCCAGCAGTTACTCCCCCTTGGACACAGCCTGGGGGGAGCTGTTTTTT